This T cell receptor beta chain was retrieved from a study of spatial heterogeneity in lung cancer. Overall study context: Matched bulk RNA-seq yielded a T cell module score, and TCR transcript counts in tumor regions correlated strongly with that score.

Time point of the sample: sample taken at primary tumor resection. Patients with untreated early-stage non-small cell lung cancer, numbering some 72, were the donors. TCRdb re-called the 5' RACE reads through MiXCR, storing one row per CDR3 protein. The sample carries roughly 8,500 distinct CDR3 sequences, more than 9% recorded once. Of note for this clonotype: The target antigen is unknown.

Regarding the study as a whole: Expanded TCRs that were ubiquitous or regional had counts tracking ubiquitous and regional nonsynonymous mutations, respectively. Of tumor T cells, an estimated coverage of 5.5% to 8% was reached for alpha chains and more than 11% for beta chains. The study found that expanded intratumoral alpha and beta TCR counts tracked tumor mutation counts.

The receptor was derived from a male donor with early-stage non-small cell lung cancer. This specimen was lung tumor tissue, taken at surgery.

CDR3 residues: CASSQDLAGGTDETQYF. The CDR3 region has the DNA TGCGCCAGCAGCCAAGATTTGGCCGGGGGGACGGATGAGACCCAGTACTTC. The chain combines TRBV4-3 with TRBJ2-5; 7 bases match TRBD2. The CDR3 spans 17 residues. Germline CDR1 reads LGHNA; CDR2 reads YSLEER. J lost 5 bases, V lost 0 bases, and 12 bases had no gene match.